One sample yielded the 4 T cell receptor beta chains listed below, sequenced in a study of blood T cell repertoires in COVID-19. Libraries were prepared by immunoSEQ multiplex PCR; TCRdb keeps only in-frame clonotypes and omits some of them. The repertoire includes some 530,000 clones, 70% to 90% of them detected once, and just over 8% sits in the top ten. The source material was PBMCs or T cells enriched from blood (not recorded which). The receptor set was obtained from a woman in her fifties or sixties who had recovered from COVID-19.

Points on this clone: In the same sample, other DNA sequences code for this CDR3. The chain employs TRBV3-1 (or the pseudogene TRBV3-2) and TRBJ1-1, with D possibly TRBD1 on 5 matching bases. The germline V gene encodes CDR1 LGHDT and CDR2 YNNKEL (reference sequence). V lost 2 bases and J lost 5, with 6 bases in between. The CDR3 spans 12 residues. The CDR3, as DNA: TGTGCCAGCAGCCAACGGGGGACTGAAGCTTTCTTT. Translating it yields CASSQRGTEAFF.

The rearrangement joins TRBV19 to TRBJ1-5; 9 nucleotides line up with TRBD1. Germline V gene lookup returns CDR1 LNHDA and CDR2 SQIVND (reference sequence). The length of the CDR3 is 15 residues. Trimming cost V 6 bases and J 0 bases; bases outside gene matches: 3. The CDR3: CASRRTGDSNQPQHF. The CDR3 DNA follows: TGTGCCAGTAGACGGACAGGGGATAGCAATCAGCCCCAGCATTTT.

The chain uses TRBV18 and TRBJ1-5; unclear D gene. Trimming shortened V by 5 bases and J by 0 bases, and 23 bases separated the two germline ends. This CDR3 comprises 19 residues. Germline loops: CDR1 KGHSH, CDR2 LQKENI. The CDR3 loop is CASSKKRELDGYSNQPQHF. CDR3 bases: TGTGCCAGCTCAAAGAAACGGGAACTCGACGGTTATAGCAATCAGCCCCAGCATTTT.

This clone was detected many times. The rearrangement uses TRBV29-1 and TRBJ1-6, with D possibly matching TRBD1 (6 bases). The V gene lost 6 bases and the J gene lost 3 bases, with 9 bases spanning the gap. The germline V gene encodes CDR1 SQVTM and CDR2 ANQGSEA. CDR3 length: 13 amino acids. DNA of the CDR3: TGCAGCGTCAGGGGTGACTATAATTCACCCCTCCACTTT. Its translation: CSVRGDYNSPLHF.